The entry below gives a single TCR beta chain sequence along with its context. V lost 0 bases to trimming and J lost 7 bases; unmatched junction nucleotides: 4. Germline-derived CDR1 and CDR2 are SGDLS and YYNGEE. This CDR3 region has 14 residues. This record belongs to a study of technical replicates of blood from a few donors. Some clones are missing from TCRdb's copy, which holds only in-frame ones; the method was immunoSEQ multiplex PCR. The sample has roughly 82,000 clones; 96% are singletons. The receptor comes from a human donor in good health. The sequenced sample was T cells isolated from PBMCs. The chain employs TRBV9 and TRBJ2-1, with 7 bases fitting TRBD2. The CDR3 DNA reads TGTGCCAGCAGCGTAGAGGGAGGGGCGAATGAGCAGTTCTTC. Protein sequence: CASSVEGGANEQFF. Full variable domain (rest looked up from reference TRBV9 and TRBJ2-1): DSGVTQTPKHLITATGQRVTLRCSPRSGDLSVYWYQQSLDQGLQFLIQYYNGEERAKGNILERFSAQQFPDLHSELNLSSLELGDSALYFCASSVEGGANEQFFGPGTRLTVL.